This is a list of T cell receptor beta chains from one sample in a study of beta chain features in type 1 diabetes. Profiled with immunoSEQ multiplex PCR; TCRdb holds only in-frame clones, not every one. The table records 55,000 to 80,000 clones, approximately 47% of them present only once. The sample was central memory CD4+ T cells from blood. The receptors here all came from a man aged 25 to 40 with type 1 diabetes. The CDR3 runs from the conserved cysteine through the conserved F or W. A D gene is named only where the DNA matches it firmly. Rows give clone size only sometimes, using once, few, many, or a class for an expanded clone.

TRBV5-5,TRBJ2-3,.,.,TGTGCCAGCAGCACCCGTGGGGCTTCAGATACGCAGTATTTT,CASSTRGASDTQYF
TRBV29-1,TRBJ1-2,.,TRBD1,TGCAGCGTTTCGTCCGGGACAGGCTTTGGCTACACCTTC,CSVSSGTGFGYTF
TRBV11-2,TRBJ2-3,.,.,TGTGCCAGCAGCTTAGGAGGGGGGGATGGCACAGATACGCAGTATTTT,CASSLGGGDGTDTQYF
TRBV27,TRBJ2-7,.,.,TGTGCCATCTCAGGCCCCGAGCAGTACTTC,CAISGPEQYF
TRBV4-1,TRBJ2-3,few,TRBD2,TGCGCCAGCAGCCCAGGGGGGAGCGGGAGGAGCACAGATACGCAGTATTTT,CASSPGGSGRSTDTQYF
TRBV9,TRBJ2-1,.,TRBD2,TGTGCCAGCAGCGTAGGGGTAGCGGGACCACTGCGGGAGCAGTTCTTC,CASSVGVAGPLREQFF
TRBV2,TRBJ2-3,.,TRBD2,TGTGCCAGCAATGGCCCCCTAGCGGGGGGGGATACGCAGTATTTT,CASNGPLAGGDTQYF
TRBV2,TRBJ2-7,.,TRBD1,TGTGCCAGCAGTCCCTGGGGCCGGGACAGCGACGAGCAGTACTTC,CASSPWGRDSDEQYF
TRBV5-4,TRBJ1-1,.,TRBD1,TGTGCCAGCAGCTTGTTCGGACAGGGGAACACTGAAGCTTTCTTT,CASSLFGQGNTEAFF
TRBV6-6,TRBJ2-7,.,TRBD1,TGTGCCAGCGGGACAGGGTCATCCTACGAGCAGTACTTC,CASGTGSSYEQYF
TRBV5-1,TRBJ2-7,.,TRBD1,TGCGCCAGCAGCCCGGGGCAGGGGGCCTACGAGCAGTACTTC,CASSPGQGAYEQYF
TRBV29-1,TRBJ2-3,few,.,TGCAGCGTCGAACCTAGCGTGGGCACAGATACGCAGTATTTT,CSVEPSVGTDTQYF
TRBV11-2,TRBJ2-2,.,.,TGTGCCAGCAGCTCCCCCCTACGCACCGGGGAGCTGTTTTTT,CASSSPLRTGELFF
TRBV18,TRBJ2-1,.,TRBD2,TGTGCCAGCTCACCACATCCCCCGGCTAGCGGGATCGATGAGCAGTTCTTC,CASSPHPPASGIDEQFF
TRBV7-8,TRBJ2-7,.,TRBD2,TGTGCCAGCAGCGCGAGAGGACTAGCCTACGAGCAGTACTTC,CASSARGLAYEQYF
TRBV6-5,TRBJ1-4,.,.,TGTGCCAGCAGGGACCTGGGCGGGAATAATGAAAAACTGTTTTTT,CASRDLGGNNEKLFF
TRBV29-1,TRBJ2-7,.,.,TGCAGCGCCCTAACCCCACAGGGCTCCTACGAGCAGTACTTC,CSALTPQGSYEQYF
TRBV12-5,TRBJ2-1,.,TRBD2,TGTGCTAGTGGTTTGGTACCCACTAGCGGGGGGTACAATGAGCAGTTCTTC,CASGLVPTSGGYNEQFF
TRBV2,TRBJ2-1,.,.,TGTGCCAGCAGTGAAGTTATAACAGGCAGTAGGAATGAGCAGTTCTTC,CASSEVITGSRNEQFF
TRBV19,TRBJ1-2,.,.,TGTGCCAGTAACGAGGATCGGGTAATAGGTTATGGCTACACCTTC,CASNEDRVIGYGYTF
TRBV5-1,TRBJ2-7,once,.,TGCGCCAGCAGCCCCACGGCGGAGTCCTACGAGCAGTACTTC,CASSPTAESYEQYF
TRBV6-5,TRBJ1-5,.,.,TGTGCCAGCAGCCCGGGACAAACTGCAGGGCCCCAGCATTTT,CASSPGQTAGPQHF
TRBV6-1,TRBJ2-2,.,.,TGTGCCAGCAGTGATGTACGCCTAGCGAACACCGGGGAGCTGTTTTTT,CASSDVRLANTGELFF
TRBV7-6,TRBJ2-7,.,TRBD2,TGTGCCAGCAGCACCCGGACTAGCGAGCAGTACTTC,CASSTRTSEQYF
TRBV19,TRBJ2-3,few,TRBD1,TGTGCCAGTAGATCGACAGGGGGCCGTGCAGATACGCAGTATTTT,CASRSTGGRADTQYF
TRBV30,TRBJ2-1,.,TRBD2,TGTGCCTGGAGTGTCTCGCGGGGGGCCTACAATGAGCAGTTCTTC,CAWSVSRGAYNEQFF
TRBV27,TRBJ1-2,.,TRBD1,TGTGCCAGCAGTCCCGACAGGGCGGTTTACTATGGCTACACCTTC,CASSPDRAVYYGYTF
TRBV7-9,TRBJ2-1,.,TRBD1,TGTGCCAGCAGCCTCCGGGACAGGGTCATCCATGAGCAGTTCTTC,CASSLRDRVIHEQFF
TRBV5-1,TRBJ2-3,.,.,TGCGCCAGCGCCGACGCCGTTAGCGGAAAAGGGTCAGATACGCAGTATTTT,CASADAVSGKGSDTQYF
TRBV5-6,TRBJ2-2,.,TRBD1,TGTGCCAGCAGCTATCTGACAGGGGGCACCGGGGAGCTGTTTTTT,CASSYLTGGTGELFF
TRBV5-1,TRBJ1-1,.,.,TGCGCCAGCAGCTTCGGGGTTCCGGGCACTGAAGCTTTCTTT,CASSFGVPGTEAFF
TRBV5-1,TRBJ2-5,.,TRBD2,TGCGCCAGCAGCGCCGGGACTAGCGGGATAGAGACCCAGTACTTC,CASSAGTSGIETQYF
TRBV6-6,TRBJ2-3,.,TRBD1,TGTGCCAGCAGACCCGCCGGACAGGGAGGCGAAGATACGCAGTATTTT,CASRPAGQGGEDTQYF
TRBV5-1,TRBJ2-3,.,.,TGCGCCAGCAGCCAACCGAGTATTAGCACAGATACGCAGTATTTT,CASSQPSISTDTQYF
TRBV6-6,TRBJ2-7,once,TRBD1,TGTGCCAGCAGTGACGGGACAGCACTCTACGAGCAGTACTTC,CASSDGTALYEQYF
TRBV2,TRBJ2-2,.,.,TGTGCCAGCAGTGGAAGAAGGGACTGGGGGGAGCTGTTTTTT,CASSGRRDWGELFF
TRBV6-1,TRBJ2-5,.,.,TGTGCCAGCAGTGAAGTCTTGCGGGAGACCCAGTACTTC,CASSEVLRETQYF
TRBV28,TRBJ2-5,.,.,TGTGCCAGCAGCCAGACCGGGGGTCACCAAGAGACCCAGTACTTC,CASSQTGGHQETQYF
TRBV21-1,TRBJ1-1,.,.,TGTGCCAGCAGCAAAGACGACAGGGGCGCTGAAGCTTTCTTT,CASSKDDRGAEAFF
TRBV27,TRBJ2-3,.,.,TGTGCCAGCAGTTTCGGGCCGGGGGAATCGGATACGCAGTATTTT,CASSFGPGESDTQYF
TRBV18,TRBJ1-2,.,.,TGTGCCAGCTCACCTGAGGGTATCTATGGCTACACCTTC,CASSPEGIYGYTF
TRBV30,TRBJ1-5,few,TRBD1,TGTGCCTGGAGCCTCGGGACAGGTTATAGCAATCAGCCCCAGCATTTT,CAWSLGTGYSNQPQHF
TRBV5-5,TRBJ2-5,.,TRBD1,TGTGCCAGCAGCGCCATCCGGGGACAGGGGCTAGGAGAGACCCAGTACTTC,CASSAIRGQGLGETQYF
TRBV10-3,TRBJ2-7,.,TRBD1,TGTGCCATCAGTGGGGAACAGGGGGCGCCCGCGGAGCAGTACTTC,CAISGEQGAPAEQYF
TRBV6-1,TRBJ2-7,.,TRBD1,TGTGCCAGCAGGTCCCTCGGGACAGGCCCTTACGAGCAGTACTTC,CASRSLGTGPYEQYF
TRBV10-2,TRBJ2-5,few,TRBD2,TGCGCCAGCTTAGCGGGAGGGGAGACCCAGTACTTC,CASLAGGETQYF
TRBV6-1,TRBJ1-5,few,.,TGTGCCAGCAGTGAACAGGTCAATCAGCCCCAGCATTTT,CASSEQVNQPQHF
TRBV2,TRBJ1-2,few,.,TGTGCCAGCAGTGAACGGCAGGTCTATGGCTACACCTTC,CASSERQVYGYTF
TRBV5-1,TRBJ2-1,.,TRBD1,TGCGCCAGCAGTCGGACAGGGGGACAGTTGGACAATGAGCAGTTCTTC,CASSRTGGQLDNEQFF
TRBV19,TRBJ1-5,.,.,TGTGCCAGTAGTCCCTTTTCGCGGGGTTCCGATCAGCCCCAGCATTTT,CASSPFSRGSDQPQHF
TRBV2,TRBJ2-3,few,.,TGTGCCAGCAGTGAAGCCCCCTGGGGAGCAGGCACAGATACGCAGTATTTT,CASSEAPWGAGTDTQYF
TRBV7-2,TRBJ2-6,few,TRBD1,TGTGCCAGCAGCTTAAGGGCAGGGGGTAACTCTGGGGCCAACGTCCTGACTTTC,CASSLRAGGNSGANVLTF
TRBV5-6,TRBJ2-1,.,TRBD1,TGTGCCAGCAGCCAGGACAGGGTCTCCTACAATGAGCAGTTCTTC,CASSQDRVSYNEQFF
TRBV18,TRBJ2-5,.,TRBD2,TGTGCCAGCTCATCCTCTAGCGGGAGTTCGGGAGAGCAGTACTTC,CASSSSSGSSGEQYF
TRBV7-9,TRBJ2-7,.,.,TGTGCCAGCAGCTTAGGTCTACCCCCCACCACGACCTACGAGCAGTACTTC,CASSLGLPPTTTYEQYF
TRBV5-1,TRBJ2-3,once,.,TGCGCCAGCAGCTCGACGGGTACAGATACGCAGTATTTT,CASSSTGTDTQYF
TRBV23-1,TRBJ2-6,.,.,TGCGCCAGCAGTCAAAGGGCGGTGGGGCCGCCGCTCTCTGGGGCCAACGTCCTGACTTTC,CASSQRAVGPPLSGANVLTF
TRBV6-4,TRBJ2-1,.,TRBD2,TGTGCCAGCAGTCCCGAACTAGCGGCCAATGAGCAGTTCTTC,CASSPELAANEQFF
TRBV9,TRBJ1-4,once,.,TGTGCCAGCAGCGTTGGGTCCCTTCAGGATCCGGAAAAACTGTTTTTT,CASSVGSLQDPEKLFF
TRBV6-1,TRBJ1-5,.,.,TGTGCCAGCAGTGCCGGGATTAGCAATCAGCCCCAGCATTTT,CASSAGISNQPQHF